This T cell receptor beta chain appears in the sequencing data of a study of T cell responses to AZD1222 COVID-19 vaccine. Assay used: immunoSEQ multiplex PCR; TCRdb lists only in-frame clones, some missing. The table lists 100,000 to 130,000 clones, 75% to 95% of them singletons. Trimming pared 3 bases from V and 4 bases from J, leaving 10 bases between. This CDR3 is 14 amino acids long. Germline V lookup: CDR1 SGHRS, CDR2 YFSETQ. This clone was found once. Sequences were derived from peripheral blood, sampled 28 days after the second AZD1222 dose. The TCR was taken from an adult who received the AZD1222 COVID-19 vaccine. This chain connects TRBV5-1 to TRBJ2-2; D may be TRBD2 (6 bases). CDR3: CASSSTRFTGELFF. The CDR3 DNA reads as TGCGCCAGCAGCTCGACTAGATTCACCGGGGAGCTGTTTTTT.